Below are 5 T cell receptor beta chains sequenced from a single sample in a study of metastatic and nonmetastatic thyroid tumors. TCRdb re-called clones via MiXCR from the PCR reads. This sample has around 50,000 clones, with approximately 20% found just once. All patients were treatment-naive before thyroid surgery. The sequenced sample was blood. These receptors were obtained from a male donor with papillary thyroid cancer or a benign thyroid nodule (not recorded which). Some clones in this sample may be carry-over from other donors' samples.

By share of the sample, this clone is medium-sized. The chain combines TRBV5-1 with TRBJ1-5; 9 positions match TRBD1. J gave up 3 bases and V 1 base, and 2 bases lay outside the gene matches. The CDR3 length is 15 residues. The germline V gene has CDR1 SGHRS and CDR2 YFSETQ. The CDR3 protein is CASSLTGGTNQPQHF. CDR3 bases: TGCGCCAGCAGCTTGACAGGGGGCACCAATCAGCCCCAGCATTTT.

The table lists this clone with many counts. The chain employs TRBV5-5 and TRBJ2-6; D unclear. Looked up from germline, CDR1 is SGHKS and CDR2 is YYEKEE (reference sequence). V shed 4 bases and J shed 0 bases, with 5 bases lying between them. This CDR3 spans 14 amino acids. The CDR3 spells CASSTTSGANVLTF. The CDR3 coding sequence is TGTGCCAGCAGCACAACCTCTGGGGCCAACGTCCTGACTTTC.

This clone was detected many times. The chain recombines TRBV20-1 with TRBJ1-1, with 8 positions matching TRBD1. Germline loops: CDR1 DFQATT, CDR2 SNEGSKA (reference sequence). V trimming: 0 bases; J trimming: 4 bases; junction bases outside the gene matches: 13. This CDR3 region has 17 residues. CDR3 residues: CSARERGRGLSSTEAFF. CDR3 DNA sequence: TGCAGTGCTAGAGAAAGAGGCAGGGGGCTGTCTAGCACTGAAGCTTTCTTT.

This clone has ten or more counts. The chain combines TRBV7-6 with TRBJ2-2; 7 positions match TRBD1. The CDR3 consists of 15 residues. Germline trimming cut 6 bases from V and 2 bases from J; bases unmatched to any gene: 6. CDR1 is SGHVS and CDR2 is FNYEAQ in the germline V gene. The CDR3 coding sequence is TGTGCCAGCAGTTCCGGGACAGATAACACCGGGGAGCTGTTTTTT. As protein: CASSSGTDNTGELFF. Full variable domain (rest looked up from reference TRBV7-6 and TRBJ2-2): GAGVSQSPRYKVTKRGQDVALRCDPISGHVSLYWYRQALGQGPEFLTYFNYEAQQDKSGLPNDRFSAERPEGSISTLTIQRTEQRDSAMYRCASSSGTDNTGELFFGEGSRLTVL.

This clone has ten or more counts. The rearrangement links TRBV19 to TRBJ1-4; D is perhaps TRBD1 (6 bases). Germline V CDR1 and CDR2: LNHDA, SQIVND (reference sequence). The CDR3 contains 16 residues. Trimming removed 7 bases at V and 4 bases at J, with 19 bases between. The CDR3 loop reads CASTQGGGWDNEKLFF. CDR3 nucleotides: TGTGCCAGTACCCAAGGAGGGGGGTGGGATAATGAAAAACTGTTTTTT.